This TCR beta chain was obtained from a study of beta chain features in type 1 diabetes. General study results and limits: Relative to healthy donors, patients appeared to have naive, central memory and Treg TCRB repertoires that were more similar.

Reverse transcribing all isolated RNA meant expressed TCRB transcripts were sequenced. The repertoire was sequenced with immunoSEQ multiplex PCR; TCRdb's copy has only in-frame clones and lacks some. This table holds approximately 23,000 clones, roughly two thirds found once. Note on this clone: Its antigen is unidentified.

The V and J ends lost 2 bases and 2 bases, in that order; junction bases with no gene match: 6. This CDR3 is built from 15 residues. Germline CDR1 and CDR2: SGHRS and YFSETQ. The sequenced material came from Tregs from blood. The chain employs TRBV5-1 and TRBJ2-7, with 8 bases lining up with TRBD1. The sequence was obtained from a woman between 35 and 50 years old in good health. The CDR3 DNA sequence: TGCGCCAGCAGCTTCCCCGGACAGGGACCCTACGAGCAGTACTTC. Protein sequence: CASSFPGQGPYEQYF. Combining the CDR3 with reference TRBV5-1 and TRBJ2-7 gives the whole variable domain KAGVTQTPRYLIKTRGQQVTLSCSPISGHRSVSWYQQTPGQGLQFLFEYFSETQRNKGNFPGRFSGRQFSNSRSEMNVSTLELGDSALYLCASSFPGQGPYEQYFGPGTRLTVT.